This TCR beta chain was found in a study of glioma-infiltrating T cells. V lost 0 bases and J lost 7, with 15 bases in between. This CDR3 region has 16 residues. Germline V lookup: CDR1 MGHRA, CDR2 YSYEKL. Study results and limitations: Tissue-blood divergence was below expectation in non-neoplastic patients, above in gliomas. Shared blood CDR3 signature motifs marked patients with low tissue-blood divergence. Very few CDR3 sequences were shared between tissue and blood.

Of note for this clonotype: Its cognate antigen is unknown.

Using RNA template, CDR3s of TCR alpha and beta were amplified with iRepertoire arm-PCR. For one-step reverse transcription and amplification, about 90-400 ng of tissue mRNA or PBMC total RNA was used. A single record per CDR3 protein comes from TCRdb applying MiXCR to the multiplex PCR reads. The repertoire holds about 400,000 distinct CDR3 sequences, with 41% as singletons. The chain combines TRBV4-1 with TRBJ1-4; D may be TRBD1 (5 bases). Sequencing was carried out using glioma tissue, nonneoplastic brain tissue, or PBMCs (not recorded which). The TCR originated in a human donor with low-grade glioma or glioblastoma, undergoing nonglioma brain surgery, or in good health (not recorded which). DNA for the CDR3: TGCGCCAGCAGCCAAGAGGGGACCCTGGTACGTGAAAAACTGTTTTTT. It encodes CASSQEGTLVREKLFF.